This note documents a single TCR beta chain sequence. The antigen is undetermined. Unique molecular identifiers were present on cDNA, and template switching added a universal primer site. TCRdb used MiXCR to reprocess the 5' RACE reads, holding one entry per CDR3 protein. The sample has around 530,000 distinct CDR3 sequences; about 15% are singletons. From germline, CDR1 is SGHTS and CDR2 YDEGEE. V lost 6 bases, J lost 3 bases, and 1 base stayed unmatched. This CDR3 comprises 12 residues. This sample stems from a study of identical twins. Every sampled donor was Caucasian and healthy. Study results and caveats: Possibly, invariant MAIT and iNKT cells partly confounded zero-insertion analyses.

These sequences were also reported in another study, on yellow fever vaccine responses in identical twins.

V is TRBV5-8 and J is TRBJ2-3; 7 bases align to TRBD2. This clonotype was obtained from a woman under 30 in good health. The specimen sequenced was CD4+ T cells sorted from blood. Here the CDR3 reads CASKRETDTQYF. CDR3 nucleotides: TGTGCCAGCAAGCGGGAAACAGATACGCAGTATTTT.